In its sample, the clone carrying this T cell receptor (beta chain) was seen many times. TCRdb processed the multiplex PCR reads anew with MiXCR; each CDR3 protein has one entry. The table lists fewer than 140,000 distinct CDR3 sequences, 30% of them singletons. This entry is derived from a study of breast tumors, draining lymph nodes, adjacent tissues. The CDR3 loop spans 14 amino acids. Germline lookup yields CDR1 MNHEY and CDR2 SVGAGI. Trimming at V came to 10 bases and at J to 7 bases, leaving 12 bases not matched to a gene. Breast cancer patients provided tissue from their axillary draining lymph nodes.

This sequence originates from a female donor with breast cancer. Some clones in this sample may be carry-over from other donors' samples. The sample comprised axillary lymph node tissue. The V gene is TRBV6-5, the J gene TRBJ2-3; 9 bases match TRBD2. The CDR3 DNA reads TGTGCCACTGGGGACGGGGCTAGCGGGAATACGCAGTATTTT. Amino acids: CATGDGASGNTQYF.